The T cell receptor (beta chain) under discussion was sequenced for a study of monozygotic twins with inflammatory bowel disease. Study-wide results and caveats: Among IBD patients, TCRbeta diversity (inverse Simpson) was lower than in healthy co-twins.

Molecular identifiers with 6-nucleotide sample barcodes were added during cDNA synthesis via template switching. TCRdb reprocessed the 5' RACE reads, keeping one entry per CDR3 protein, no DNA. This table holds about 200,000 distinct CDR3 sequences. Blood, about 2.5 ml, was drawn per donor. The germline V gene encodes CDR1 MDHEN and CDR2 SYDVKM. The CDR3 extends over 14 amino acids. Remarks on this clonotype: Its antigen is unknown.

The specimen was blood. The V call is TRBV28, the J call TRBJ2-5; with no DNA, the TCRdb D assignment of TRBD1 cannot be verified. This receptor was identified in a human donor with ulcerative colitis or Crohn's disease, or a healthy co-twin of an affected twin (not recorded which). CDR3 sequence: CASRERGSGETQYF.